This TCR beta chain is drawn from a study of blood T cell repertoires in COVID-19. For the study at large: The United States, Italy and Spain supplied acute and convalescent COVID-19 samples. Sources were T cells, B-cell-depleted T cells, or PBMCs; the material itself was cDNA or gDNA.

Original analysis: Scientists estimated how many nucleated cells there were by amplifying reference gene primers. Here immunoSEQ multiplex PCR was the method, and the copy in TCRdb shows in-frame clones only, minus some. V and J calls and clone size are as listed in that table; D and trimming were resolved from the DNA. The sample includes some 100,000 clones, about nine tenths of them seen just once. V gave up 5 bases and J gave up 8 bases; unmatched junction bases: 10. CDR1 and CDR2 (germline): KGHSH, LQKENI. The CDR3 spans 14 residues. The clonotype originates from a human donor in a cohort sampled during active COVID-19. The chain is built from TRBV18 and TRBJ1-2; 8 bases are a match to TRBD1. Source material: peripheral blood. CDR3 sequence: CASSSVIRGLGYTF. CDR3 sequence (DNA): TGTGCCAGCTCATCGGTAATCAGGGGGCTCGGCTACACCTTC.